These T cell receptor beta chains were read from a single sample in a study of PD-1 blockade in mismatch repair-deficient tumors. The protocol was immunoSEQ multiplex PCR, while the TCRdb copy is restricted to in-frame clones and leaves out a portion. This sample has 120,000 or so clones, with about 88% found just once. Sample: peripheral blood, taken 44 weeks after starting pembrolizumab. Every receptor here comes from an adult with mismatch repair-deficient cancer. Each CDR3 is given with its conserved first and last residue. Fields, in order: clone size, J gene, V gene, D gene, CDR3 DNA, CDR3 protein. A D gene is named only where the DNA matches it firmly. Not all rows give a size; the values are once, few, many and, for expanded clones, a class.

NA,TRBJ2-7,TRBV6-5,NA,TGTGCCAGCAGGCGACTAGTACTCTCCTACGAGCAGTACTTC,CASRRLVLSYEQYF
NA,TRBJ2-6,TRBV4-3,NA,TGCGCCAGCAGCCAGATGCCCGGGGGCTCTGGGGCCAACGTCCTGACTTTC,CASSQMPGGSGANVLTF
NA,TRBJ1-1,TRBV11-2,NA,TGTGCCAGCAGCTTATTGGGAAGATGGGTTAGCACTGAAGCTTTCTTT,CASSLLGRWVSTEAFF
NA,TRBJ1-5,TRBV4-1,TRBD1,TGCGCCAGCAGCCAGGAACAGACAGGGGTGTATAGCAATCAGCCCCAGCATTTT,CASSQEQTGVYSNQPQHF
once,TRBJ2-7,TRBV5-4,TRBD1,TGTGCCAGCAGCTTGGAACAGGGGGCCCCCTACGAGCAGTACTTC,CASSLEQGAPYEQYF
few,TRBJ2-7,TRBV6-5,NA,TGTGCCAGCAGTTACTCGACCGCCTACGAGCAGTACTTC,CASSYSTAYEQYF
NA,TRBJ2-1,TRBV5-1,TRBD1,TGCGCCAGCAGCTCAAGACAGGGGCGCAGGACTGGTGAATACAATGAGCAGTTCTTC,CASSSRQGRRTGEYNEQFF
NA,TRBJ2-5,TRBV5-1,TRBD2,TGCGCCAGCAGCTTGCGCGGGCTACTAGCGGGAGTCCAAGAGACCCAGTACTTC,CASSLRGLLAGVQETQYF
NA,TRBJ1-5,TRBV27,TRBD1,TGTGCCAGCAGCTCCCAGGGGGAATTCAATCAGCCCCAGCATTTT,CASSSQGEFNQPQHF
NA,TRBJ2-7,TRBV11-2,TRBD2,TGTGCCAGCAGCTTCGGGACTAGCTCCTCCTACGAGCAGTACTTC,CASSFGTSSSYEQYF
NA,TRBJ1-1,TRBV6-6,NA,TGTGCCAGCAGTTACTCTTCGGGGGCTCGCACTGAAGCTTTCTTT,CASSYSSGARTEAFF
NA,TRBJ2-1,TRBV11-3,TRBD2,TGTGCCAGCAGCTTAGATCTGGGACTAGCGGGAACCGATGAGCAGTTCTTC,CASSLDLGLAGTDEQFF
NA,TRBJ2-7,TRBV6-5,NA,TGTGCCAGCAGTTACAAGGGCTCCTACGAGCAGTACTTC,CASSYKGSYEQYF
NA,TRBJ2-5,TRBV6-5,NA,TGTGCCAGCAGTTATGGGGCTAGTGGGGAGACCCAGTACTTC,CASSYGASGETQYF
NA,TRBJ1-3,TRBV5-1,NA,TGCGCCAGCAGCTTGGCGGGGGGAACTGGAAACACCATATATTTT,CASSLAGGTGNTIYF
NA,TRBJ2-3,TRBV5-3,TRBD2,TGTGCCAGAAGCACGACAGGGAAGAGACTAGCGGGAGCTGGCACAGATACGCAGTATTTT,CARSTTGKRLAGAGTDTQYF
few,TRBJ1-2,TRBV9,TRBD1,TGTGCCAGCAGCGTAGAGGGACAGGGATTCTATGGCTACACCTTC,CASSVEGQGFYGYTF
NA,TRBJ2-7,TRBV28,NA,TGTGCCAGCAGCTCCCAAGTAGCAGGGTCAGGCGAGCAGTACTTC,CASSSQVAGSGEQYF
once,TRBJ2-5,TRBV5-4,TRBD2,TGTGCCAGCAGCTTGGGCGGGAGGGCCGAAGAGACCCAGTACTTC,CASSLGGRAEETQYF
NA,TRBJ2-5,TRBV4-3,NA,TGCGCCAGCAGCCAAGATAGGGGGGTGTTTGGGGGAGGGCCTGAGACCCAGTACTTC,CASSQDRGVFGGGPETQYF
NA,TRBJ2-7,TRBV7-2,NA,TGTGCCAGCAGCCTCGGGACGACGGCTTCCTACGAGCAGTACTTC,CASSLGTTASYEQYF
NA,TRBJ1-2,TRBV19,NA,TGTGCCAGTAGTATTGGCAGGGACTATGGCTACACCTTC,CASSIGRDYGYTF
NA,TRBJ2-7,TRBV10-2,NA,TGCGCCAGCAGTGAGTCGGGCCGACCCTACGAGCAGTACTTC,CASSESGRPYEQYF
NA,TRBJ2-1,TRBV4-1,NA,TGCGCCAGCAGCGGGTCTATCACCCCCTACAATGAGCAGTTCTTC,CASSGSITPYNEQFF
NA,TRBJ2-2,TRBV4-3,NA,TGCGCCAGCAGCCAAGGCCGGCACGATTTAGGGGAGCTGTTTTTT,CASSQGRHDLGELFF
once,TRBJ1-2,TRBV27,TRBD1,TGTGCCAGCAGTTTACCCAGGACAGGGCATCCCTATGGCTACACCTTC,CASSLPRTGHPYGYTF
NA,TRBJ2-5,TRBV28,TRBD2,TGTGCCAGCAGTTTAACTAGCGGGAGGGCCTTGGAGACCCAGTACTTC,CASSLTSGRALETQYF
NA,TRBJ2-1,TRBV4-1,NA,TGCGCCAGCAGCCCTTTAGGCGGACTCTCGGTTGAGCAGTTCTTC,CASSPLGGLSVEQFF
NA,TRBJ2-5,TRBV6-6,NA,TGTGCCAGCAACGGCCAAGAGACCCAGTACTTC,CASNGQETQYF
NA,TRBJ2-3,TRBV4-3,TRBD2,TGCGCCAGCAGCCAGGCCGGGACTAGCGGCACAGATACGCAGTATTTT,CASSQAGTSGTDTQYF
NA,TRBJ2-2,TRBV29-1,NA,TGCAGCGTTGACAGGGGAGGCGGGGAGCTGTTTTTT,CSVDRGGGELFF
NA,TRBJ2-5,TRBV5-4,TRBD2,TGTGCCAGCAGCGAGGACCTAGCGGGTTTTGAAGAGACCCAGTACTTC,CASSEDLAGFEETQYF